One and the same sample provided the 2 T cell receptor beta chains below, sequenced in a study of T cells in Graves' hyperthyroidism and ophthalmopathy. Authors of the study amplified TCR beta CDR3 regions from RNA transcripts. The HTBI set primed first-round TCR CDR3 RT-PCR. MiXCR, applied by TCRdb to the multiplex PCR reads, yields one record per CDR3 protein. The sample carries approximately 500,000 distinct CDR3 sequences, around 42% recorded once. The sequenced material came from peripheral blood or thyroid tissue (not recorded which). Every receptor here comes from a woman in her late teens or twenties with Graves' hyperthyroidism.

This clonotype occurred many times. The chain combines TRBV19 with TRBJ1-1; D gene ambiguous. Trimming stripped 0 bases from V and 6 bases from J, with 11 bases between. CDR1 LNHDA and CDR2 SQIVND come from the germline V gene (reference sequence). The CDR3 contains 14 residues. CDR3 loop: CASSIDSQDSEAFF. CDR3 in DNA: TGTGCCAGTAGTATAGATTCTCAGGATTCTGAAGCTTTCTTT. The full variable domain, rest sourced from reference TRBV19 and TRBJ1-1, is DGGITQSPKYLFRKEGQNVTLSCEQNLNHDAMYWYRQDPGQGLRLIYYSQIVNDFQKGDIAEGYSVSREKKESFPLTVTSAQKNPTAFYLCASSIDSQDSEAFFGQGTRLTVV.

The chain links TRBV6-2 or TRBV6-3 to TRBJ2-3; D not certain. The CDR3 consists of 16 residues. V lost 9 bases and J lost 2, with 21 bases in between. The V gene's germline CDR1 is MNHEY and CDR2 SVGEGT. In DNA, the CDR3 is TGTGCCAGTCAAACCCCGACTCGAGGCCCCACAGATACGCAGTATTTT. Its protein is CASQTPTRGPTDTQYF.